This T cell receptor beta chain is from a study of neurological immune-mediated disorders (dated by TCRdb to the late 2010s). General notes on the study: Among the approximately 34 multiple sclerosis patients, relapsing-remitting MS accounted for some 30 and secondary progressive MS accounted for 3. Using UMI-based sequencing, the study compared peripheral blood TCR-beta repertoires from patients with HTLV-I-associated myelopathy (HAM/TSP), patients with multiple sclerosis, and healthy controls. Alongside PBMC samples, the set of 106 TCR-beta libraries contained longitudinal samples, technical triplicates, and paired CD4+ and CD8+ T-cell subsets that had been sorted. The cohort comprised 65 to 75 subjects: roughly 15 HAM/TSP patients, around 34 multiple sclerosis patients and 20 or so healthy controls.

There are a few counts of this clonotype. Its antigen is not yet known. No clone much larger than this one lies a single base away; base qualities are absent. cDNA was synthesized by template-switch 5'RACE using a primer with a 10-nucleotide random unique molecular identifier that tagged each TCR transcript. Over 180 million TCR-beta sequences, covering 15-18 subjects, were produced in each sequencing run. The RNeasy kit was used for extraction of total RNA. The KAPA Real-time Library Amplification kit was used to amplify TCR-beta VDJ regions with primers for the TCR constant region and the 5'RACE anchor. Sample indexes and Illumina adaptors were added in a first PCR, after which library yield was increased in a second PCR. After Ampure bead purification, the roughly 650 bp TCR product was size-selected on a 2% E-gel SizeSelection system. Before pooling, library quality was assessed on a Bioanalyzer, concentration was determined with Qubit, and library quantification was performed with the Kapa Library Quantification kit. An Illumina HiSeq 2500 was used to sequence the libraries paired-end at 2 x 150 bp. To increase sequence diversity, roughly 24-32% phiX was spiked into each library pool. Concerning the study's data processing: Quality-filtered reads were processed with the UMI-based MiGEC pipeline, and over 75% of raw TCR sequences were removed by the MiGEC pipeline during error correction. VDJ genes were aligned to IMGT germline references, and each clonotype was defined by a unique CDR3 amino acid sequence together with V-J genes. Clonal expansion, Shannon diversity and CDR3 relatedness (CalcPairwiseDistances, ClusterSamples) were evaluated with VDJtools, and phylogenetic trees were built with CLCbio workbench. Clones with at least 8 unique UMIs were defined as expanded, with this threshold being based on coefficient-of-variation modelling across technical triplicates. In TCRdb, the public reads were trimmed at Q25 with fastp and aligned with MiXCR, with productive beta chains retained. Each entry is one CDR3 protein sequence, shown with its most common DNA and genes. TCRdb's processing, not the authors' own work, is the source of the V and J calls. The sample records some 65,000 distinct CDR3 sequences, approximately 4.2% of which are singletons. Of the sample, just over 2.5% is held by the ten largest clones.

Trimming removed 1 base from V and 4 bases from J; the gene matches leave 25 bases unexplained. The cysteine opens and the phenylalanine closes a CDR3 of 21 amino acids. Kept here is only the CDR3 DNA, which spans 63 bases and is read in frame from base 1. CDR1 is given as SGHKS and CDR2 as YYEKEE, both from the germline V gene (reference sequence). Findings and caveats that apply to the study as a whole: Expanded clones from different subjects shared no identical CDR3 amino acid sequences, which suggests that TCR-beta repertoires were private in all groups. The highest TCR clonal expansion was observed in HAM/TSP patients, whereas the lowest was observed in MS patients, even when compared with healthy controls. No clinical or MRI features were associated with the MS cluster, and the authors said that larger cohorts are needed. In a phylogenetic analysis, the repertoires of 18 out of 34 MS patients fell into a single cluster of related CDR3 sequences, pointing to a possible signature at the repertoire level.

For the unsorted PBMC libraries, 2 million PBMCs were stored in RNAlater at -80 degrees C until RNA extraction and were used to generate the libraries. Multiple sclerosis patients were enrolled in a US clinical protocol evaluating disease progression by magnetic resonance imaging. Peripheral blood underwent Ficoll-Hypaque density gradient centrifugation to isolate PBMCs, which were then cryopreserved in liquid nitrogen. This sequence originates from a man aged 50 to 59 with multiple sclerosis. This chain is built from TRBV5-5 and TRBJ1-1, and TRBD1 aligns with 7 junction nucleotides. Sequences were obtained from PBMCs. The CDR3 region: CASSLFSRPADRPGQGTEAFF. The bases read TGTGCCAGCAGCTTGTTTTCTAGGCCGGCGGACAGGCCCGGGCAGGGCACTGAAGCTTTCTTT.